This TCR beta chain stems from a study of identical twins. MiXCR, applied by TCRdb to the 5' RACE reads, yields one record per CDR3 protein. Of 270,000 or so distinct CDR3 sequences in the sample, around 8% were seen once. There are many counts of this clonotype. The antigen is unknown. Germline values: CDR1 SQVTM, CDR2 ANQGSEA. Trimming removed 3 bases at V and 4 bases at J, with 9 bases between. This CDR3 has 12 residues. General study points: For zero-insertion analyses, partial confounding could come from invariant MAIT and iNKT cells.

These same data were also listed under a study on yellow fever vaccine responses in identical twins.

The TCR sequence derives from a woman younger than 30 in good health. This chain links TRBV29-1 with TRBJ1-2, with D unresolved. The material sequenced was CD8+ T cells sorted from blood. CDR3 sequence: CSVEGALYGYTF. The CDR3, as DNA: TGCAGCGTTGAGGGAGCCCTCTATGGCTACACCTTC.